This T cell receptor beta chain is from a study of shared clonotypes between healthy human individuals. Study-level information: CD4 naive cells filled three plates per donor, CD4 memory three, CD8 naive two and CD8 memory one. Whole-study findings and limits: Generation probability values for non-shared clonotypes were lower than those for clonotypes shared by all four donors.

Sorted subsets were amplified in replicate PCRs using about 210 ng DNA, some 31,000 T cell genomes. The method was immunoSEQ multiplex PCR; TCRdb's version includes in-frame clones alone and lacks a portion of them. The table shows about 2 million clones, with approximately 94% occurring only once. V dropped 5 bases and J dropped 7; count of bases not matched to a gene: 13. The CDR3 has 16 amino acids. Germline V gene sequence: CDR1 WNHNN, CDR2 SYGVQD (reference sequence). This clone has just one count. Its specificity is not known. Naivety among CD8 cells was defined by CD45RO negativity and positive CCR7 selection, thereby excluding terminally differentiated effector memory CD45RA+ cells.

This TCR came from a man between 18 and 29 years old in good health. The specimen was naive CD8+ T cells sorted from blood. V usage is TRBV10-1 and J usage is TRBJ2-1, with TRBD2 matching over 8 bases. Written as DNA, the CDR3 is TGCGCCAGCAGTTCCCTGCCGGCGGGAGGCTCGAATGAGCAGTTCTTC. As protein: CASSSLPAGGSNEQFF.